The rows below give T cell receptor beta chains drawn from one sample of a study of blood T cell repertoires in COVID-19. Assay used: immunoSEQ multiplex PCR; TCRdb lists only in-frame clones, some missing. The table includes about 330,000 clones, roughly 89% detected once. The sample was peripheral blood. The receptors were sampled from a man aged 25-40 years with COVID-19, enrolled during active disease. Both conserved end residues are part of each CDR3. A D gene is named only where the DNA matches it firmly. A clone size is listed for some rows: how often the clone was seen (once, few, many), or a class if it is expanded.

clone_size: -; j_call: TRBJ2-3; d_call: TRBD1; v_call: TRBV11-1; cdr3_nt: TGTGCCAGCAGCCCCCGACCGGGACAGGGAGGGGATACGCAGTATTTT; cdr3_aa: CASSPRPGQGGDTQYF
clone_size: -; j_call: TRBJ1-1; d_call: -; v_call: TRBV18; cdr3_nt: TGTGCCAGCTCACCACCCGTTTTGGGAGGAAACACTGAAGCTTTCTTT; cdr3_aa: CASSPPVLGGNTEAFF
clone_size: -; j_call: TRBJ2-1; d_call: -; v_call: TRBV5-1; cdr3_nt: TGCGCCAGCAGCCCGCTGCGCTCCTACAATGAGCAGTTCTTC; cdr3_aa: CASSPLRSYNEQFF
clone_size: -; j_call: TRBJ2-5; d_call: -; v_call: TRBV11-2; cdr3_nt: TGTGCCAGCAGCTTAGGCAGAGAGACCCAGTACTTC; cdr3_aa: CASSLGRETQYF
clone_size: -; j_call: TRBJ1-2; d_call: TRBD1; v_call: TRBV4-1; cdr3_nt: TGCGCCAGCAGCCGCCTGACAGGGTGGGAAGGCTACACCTTC; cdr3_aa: CASSRLTGWEGYTF
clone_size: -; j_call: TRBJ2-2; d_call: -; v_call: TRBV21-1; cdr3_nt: TGTGCCAGCAGCAGGACGCAACTCGGACTAGCGGGAGAAGTTCACGGGGAGCTGTTTTTT; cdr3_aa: CASSRTQLGLAGEVHGELFF
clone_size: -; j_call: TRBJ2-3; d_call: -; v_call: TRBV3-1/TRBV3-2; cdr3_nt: TGTGCCAGCAGCCTAACTACCGATCCCGTAGATACGCAGTATTTT; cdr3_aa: CASSLTTDPVDTQYF
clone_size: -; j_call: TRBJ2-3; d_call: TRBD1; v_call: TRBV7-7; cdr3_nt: TGTGCCAGCAGCCCAAGTCCCGGACAGGAGATCACAGATACGCAGTATTTT; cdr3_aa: CASSPSPGQEITDTQYF
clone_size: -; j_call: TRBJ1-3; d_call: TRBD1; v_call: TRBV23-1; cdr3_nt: TGCGCCAGCAGTCAATCTAACGGGACAGGGGCCGTAGGCTCTGGAAACACCATATATTTT; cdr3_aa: CASSQSNGTGAVGSGNTIYF
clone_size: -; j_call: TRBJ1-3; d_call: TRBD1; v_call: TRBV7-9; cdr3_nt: TGTGCCAGCAGCCCGCCTACCGGGACAGCAAGTGGAAACACCATATATTTT; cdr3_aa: CASSPPTGTASGNTIYF
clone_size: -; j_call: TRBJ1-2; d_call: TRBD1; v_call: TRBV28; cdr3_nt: TGTGCCAGCAGTTTTACAGGGGCGATTAACTATGGCTACACCTTC; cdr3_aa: CASSFTGAINYGYTF
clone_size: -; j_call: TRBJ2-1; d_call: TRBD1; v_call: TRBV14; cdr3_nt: TGTGCCAGCAGCCAAGATGGGACAGGGTCATTCTTC; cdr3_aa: CASSQDGTGSFF
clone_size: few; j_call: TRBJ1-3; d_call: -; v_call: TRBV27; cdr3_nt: TGTGCCAGCAGTTTATTGATTAGGTTGCTGGACAGCTTAAACACCATATATTTT; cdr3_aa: CASSLLIRLLDSLNTIYF
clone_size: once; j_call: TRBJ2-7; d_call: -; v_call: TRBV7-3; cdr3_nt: TGTGCCAGCAGCTTAGGCCCCAGGGGAACCTACTACGAGCAGTACTTC; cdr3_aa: CASSLGPRGTYYEQYF
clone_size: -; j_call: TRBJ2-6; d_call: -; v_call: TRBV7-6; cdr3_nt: TGTGCCAGCAGCTTAGAAGCTCCAGGGTATGCTGGGGCCAACGTCCTGACTTTC; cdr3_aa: CASSLEAPGYAGANVLTF
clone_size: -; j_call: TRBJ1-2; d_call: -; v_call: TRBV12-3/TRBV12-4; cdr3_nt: TGTGCCAGCAGTTTATTCGGTAACTATGGCTACACCTTC; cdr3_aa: CASSLFGNYGYTF
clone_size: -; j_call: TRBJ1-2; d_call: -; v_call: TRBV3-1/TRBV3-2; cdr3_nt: TGTGCCAGCAGCCAAGGGCGCAGGGTGTATGGCTACACCTTC; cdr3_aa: CASSQGRRVYGYTF
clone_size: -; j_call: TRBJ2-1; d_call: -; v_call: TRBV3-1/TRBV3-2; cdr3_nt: TGTGCCAGCAGTCCCGGGACATTCCCGGGGAATGAGCAGTTCTTC; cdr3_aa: CASSPGTFPGNEQFF
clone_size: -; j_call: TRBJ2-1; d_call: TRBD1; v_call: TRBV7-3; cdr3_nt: TGTGCCAGCAGCTCAGGACAGGGGAACTACAATGAGCAGTTCTTC; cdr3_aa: CASSSGQGNYNEQFF
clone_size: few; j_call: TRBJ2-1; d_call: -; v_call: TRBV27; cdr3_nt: TGTGCCAGCAGTTTAAGGCCGACAGTGGAGCAGTTCTTC; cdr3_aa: CASSLRPTVEQFF
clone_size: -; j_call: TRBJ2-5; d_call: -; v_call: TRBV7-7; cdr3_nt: TGTGCCAGCAGCTTTGCTAGCGCAGAAGAGACCCAGTACTTC; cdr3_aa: CASSFASAEETQYF
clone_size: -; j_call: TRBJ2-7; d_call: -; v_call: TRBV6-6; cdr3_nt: TGTGCCAGCAGTCGGGCTTCTACAGGGAGAAGGTCCTACGAGCAGTACTTC; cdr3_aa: CASSRASTGRRSYEQYF
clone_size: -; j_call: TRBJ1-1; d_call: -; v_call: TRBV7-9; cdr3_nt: TGTGCCAGCAGTACCTATTTGAACACTGAAGCTTTCTTT; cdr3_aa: CASSTYLNTEAFF
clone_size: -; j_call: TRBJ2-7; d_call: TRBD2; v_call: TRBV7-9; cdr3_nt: TGTGCCAGCAGCCCGGGACTAGCGGAGACCTACGAGCAGTACTTC; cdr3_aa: CASSPGLAETYEQYF
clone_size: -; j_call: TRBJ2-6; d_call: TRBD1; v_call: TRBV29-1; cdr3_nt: TGCAGCGTCGCGACAGGGACTGGGGCCAACGTCCTGACTTTC; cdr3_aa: CSVATGTGANVLTF
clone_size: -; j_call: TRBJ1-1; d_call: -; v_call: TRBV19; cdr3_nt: TGTGCCAGTAGTTCACGGGGAAACACTGAAGCTTTCTTT; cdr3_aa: CASSSRGNTEAFF
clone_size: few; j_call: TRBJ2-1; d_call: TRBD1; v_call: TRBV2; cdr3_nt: TGTGCCAGCAGGGACAGGCAAGGCTCCTACAATGAGCAGTTCTTC; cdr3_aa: CASRDRQGSYNEQFF
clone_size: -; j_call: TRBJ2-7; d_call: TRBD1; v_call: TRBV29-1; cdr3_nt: TGCAGCGTTGGCGGACAGGCATACTACGAGCAGTACTTC; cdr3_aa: CSVGGQAYYEQYF
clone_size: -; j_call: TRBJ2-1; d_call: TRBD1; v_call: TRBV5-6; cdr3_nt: TGTGCCAGCAGTTTACAGGGGACCTACAATGAGCAGTTCTTC; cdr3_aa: CASSLQGTYNEQFF